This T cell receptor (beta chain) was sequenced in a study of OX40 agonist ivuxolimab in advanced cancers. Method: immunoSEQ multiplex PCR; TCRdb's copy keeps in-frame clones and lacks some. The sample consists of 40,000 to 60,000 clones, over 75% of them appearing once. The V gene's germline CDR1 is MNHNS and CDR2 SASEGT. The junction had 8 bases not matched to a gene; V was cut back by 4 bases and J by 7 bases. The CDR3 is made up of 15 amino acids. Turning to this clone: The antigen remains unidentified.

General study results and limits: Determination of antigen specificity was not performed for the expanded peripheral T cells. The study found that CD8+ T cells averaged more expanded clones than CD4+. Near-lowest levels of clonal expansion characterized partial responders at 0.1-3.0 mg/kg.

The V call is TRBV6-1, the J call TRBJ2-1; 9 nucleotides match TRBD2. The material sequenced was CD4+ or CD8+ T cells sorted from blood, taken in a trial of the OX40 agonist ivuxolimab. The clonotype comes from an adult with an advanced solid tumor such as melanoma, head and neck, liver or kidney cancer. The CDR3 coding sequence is TGTGCCAGCAGTGGTGTAGCGGGAGAACTGAATGAGCAGTTCTTC. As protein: CASSGVAGELNEQFF.